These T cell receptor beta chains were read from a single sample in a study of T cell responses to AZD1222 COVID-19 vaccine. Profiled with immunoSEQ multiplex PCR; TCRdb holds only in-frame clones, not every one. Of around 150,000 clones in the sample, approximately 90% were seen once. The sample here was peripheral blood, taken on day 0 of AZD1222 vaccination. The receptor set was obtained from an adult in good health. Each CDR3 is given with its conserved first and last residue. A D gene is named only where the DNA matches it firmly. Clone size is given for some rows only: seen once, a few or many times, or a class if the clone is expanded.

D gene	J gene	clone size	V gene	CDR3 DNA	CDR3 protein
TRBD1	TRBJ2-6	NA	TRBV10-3	TGTGCCATCAGCCCGGACAGGGCCCTCTCTGGGGCCAACGTCCTGACTTTC	CAISPDRALSGANVLTF
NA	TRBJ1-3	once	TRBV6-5	TGTGCCAGCGTGATCGGGGGTACTGGAAACACCATATATTTT	CASVIGGTGNTIYF
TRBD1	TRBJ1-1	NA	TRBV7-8	TGTGCCAGCAGCCCCCGGACAGGAACCGGCACTGAAGCTTTCTTT	CASSPRTGTGTEAFF
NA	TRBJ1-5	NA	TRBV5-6	TGTGCCAGCAGCTTTGGCGGACCGTCCCTCCAGCCCCAGCATTTT	CASSFGGPSLQPQHF
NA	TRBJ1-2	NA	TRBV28	TGTGCCAGTGGGCAACTCTATGGCTACACCTTC	CASGQLYGYTF
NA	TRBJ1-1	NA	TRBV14	TGTGCCAGCAGCCTCACGGTCCGCATGTCTGAAGCTTTCTTT	CASSLTVRMSEAFF
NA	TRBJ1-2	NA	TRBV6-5	TGTGCCAGCAGCCGCAGCGGACTTAACTATGGCTACACCTTC	CASSRSGLNYGYTF
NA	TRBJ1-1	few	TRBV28	TGTGCCAGCAGTTTATTAGTAGGGAGCACTGAAGCTTTCTTT	CASSLLVGSTEAFF
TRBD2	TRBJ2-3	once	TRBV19	TGTGCCAGTAGTATAAGTAGCGGGAGGGCCACAGATACGCAGTATTTT	CASSISSGRATDTQYF
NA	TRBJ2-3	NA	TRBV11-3	TGTGCCAGCAGCTTAGCTCCCTCCACAGATACGCAGTATTTT	CASSLAPSTDTQYF
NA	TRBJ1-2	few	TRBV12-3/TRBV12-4	TGTGCCAGCAGTCAGTCCTTTACAGGAGGCTACACCTTC	CASSQSFTGGYTF
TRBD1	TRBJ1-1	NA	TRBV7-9	TGTGCCAGCACCCAGGTCCGGGACAGGGGGCGGGGATTGAACACTGAAGCTTTCTTT	CASTQVRDRGRGLNTEAFF
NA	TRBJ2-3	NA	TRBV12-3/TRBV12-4	TGTGCCAGCAGTAGGACCGGGAATACGCAGTATTTT	CASSRTGNTQYF
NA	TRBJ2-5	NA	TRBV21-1	TGTGCCAGCAGCAAAGGTCTATCGGTAGCGGGGGAAGAGACCCAGTACTTC	CASSKGLSVAGEETQYF
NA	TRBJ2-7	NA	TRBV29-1	TGCAGCGTTGAACGAGGAAGGGGCTACGAGCAGTACTTC	CSVERGRGYEQYF
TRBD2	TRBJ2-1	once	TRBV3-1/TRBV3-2	TGTGCCAGCAACCTATTAGCGGGAGGTCGCTACAATGAGCAGTTCTTC	CASNLLAGGRYNEQFF
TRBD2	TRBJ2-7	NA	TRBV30	TGTGCCTGGACCAACGGACTAGCTGGGTCCTACGAGCAGTACTTC	CAWTNGLAGSYEQYF
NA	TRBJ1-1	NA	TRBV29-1	TGCAGCGTTAGGCAGACCATGAACACTGAAGCTTTCTTT	CSVRQTMNTEAFF
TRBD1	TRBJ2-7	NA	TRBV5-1	TGCGCCAGCAGCGGGACAGGGTTATCCTACGAGCAGTACTTC	CASSGTGLSYEQYF
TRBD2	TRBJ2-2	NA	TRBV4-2	TGTGCCAGCAGCCCCGATAGCGGGAGAGACACCGGGGAGCTGTTTTTT	CASSPDSGRDTGELFF
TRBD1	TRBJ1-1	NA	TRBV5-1	TGCGCCAGCAGCTTGGGCAGGGGGCGAAATGTGAACACTGAAGCTTTCTTT	CASSLGRGRNVNTEAFF
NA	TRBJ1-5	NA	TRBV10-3	TGTGCCATCGTGGAACAGGCTCGCAATCAGCCCCAGCATTTT	CAIVEQARNQPQHF
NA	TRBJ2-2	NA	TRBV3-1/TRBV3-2	TGTGCCAGCAGCCAGGGTGGGGGTCTGGCCGGGGAGCTGTTTTTT	CASSQGGGLAGELFF
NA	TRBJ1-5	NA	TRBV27	TGTGCCAGCAGTTCACGTGTGGGAGCTTTGGGCAATCAGCCCCAGCATTTT	CASSSRVGALGNQPQHF
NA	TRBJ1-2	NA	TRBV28	TGTGCCAGCAGCTCATCGTCCGCACAGGGAGCTAACTATGGCTACACCTTC	CASSSSSAQGANYGYTF
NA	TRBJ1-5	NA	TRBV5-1	TGCGCCAGCAGCTTGGGGCAGGGTAGCAATCAGCCCCAGCATTTT	CASSLGQGSNQPQHF
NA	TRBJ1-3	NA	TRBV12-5	TGTGCTAGTGGGACTCCCGCAGGGGAAGCCTCTGGAAACACCATATATTTT	CASGTPAGEASGNTIYF
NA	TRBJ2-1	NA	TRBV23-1	TGCGCCGGCCGTGGGCTCGATGAGCAGTTCTTC	CAGRGLDEQFF
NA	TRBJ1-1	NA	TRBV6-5	TGTGCCAGCAGTTGGGGGTTCGAAGCTTTCTTT	CASSWGFEAFF
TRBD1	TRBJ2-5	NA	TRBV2	TGTGCGACGAATAGTTACCCGGGACAGCAAGAGACCCAGTACTTC	CATNSYPGQQETQYF
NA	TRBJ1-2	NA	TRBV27	TGTGCCAGCAGTTTAAGGGCTCTTGGAAACTATGGCTACACCTTC	CASSLRALGNYGYTF
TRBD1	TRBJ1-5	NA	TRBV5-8	TGTGCCAGCAGACCCTACGACAGGGATTTAGTGCCCCAGCATTTT	CASRPYDRDLVPQHF
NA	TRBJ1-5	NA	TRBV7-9	TGTGCCAGCAGCTCCCCGGGGGGCGGTCAGCCCCAGCATTTT	CASSSPGGGQPQHF
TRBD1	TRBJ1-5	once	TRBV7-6	TGTGCCAGCAGCTTAGGGACAGGGGAAGGCCAGCCCCAGCATTTT	CASSLGTGEGQPQHF
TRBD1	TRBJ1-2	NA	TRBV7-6	TGTGCCAGCAGCTCTCGGACAGGGGACCATGGCTACACCTTC	CASSSRTGDHGYTF
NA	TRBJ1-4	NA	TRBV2	TGTGCCAGCAGTGGGAGAGTGGGGCAGGGAGGTGAAAAACTGTTTTTT	CASSGRVGQGGEKLFF
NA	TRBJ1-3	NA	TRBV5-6	TGTGCCAGCAGCTTAGGGGAAATATTAACTGGTGCCATATATTTT	CASSLGEILTGAIYF
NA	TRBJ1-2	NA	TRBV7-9	TGTGCCAGCAGCCTGGCGCGGGGAGTAGGCTACACCTTC	CASSLARGVGYTF
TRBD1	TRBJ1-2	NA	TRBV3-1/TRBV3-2	TGTGCCAGCAGCCAAGACAGGGGGCAAAGTGGCTACACCTTC	CASSQDRGQSGYTF
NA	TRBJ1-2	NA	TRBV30	TGTGCCTGGAGTACAGGGACCCTATCTGGCTACACCTTC	CAWSTGTLSGYTF
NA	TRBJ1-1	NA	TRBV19	TGTGCCAGTAGTATGAAGCGGCAGGTGAACACTGAAGCTTTCTTT	CASSMKRQVNTEAFF
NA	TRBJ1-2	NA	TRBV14	TGTGCCAGCAGCCAAAACAGGAATTCGTACTATGGCTACACCTTC	CASSQNRNSYYGYTF
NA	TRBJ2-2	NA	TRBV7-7	TGTGCCAGCAGCACGGCGGGGGACAGACACACCGGGGAGCTGTTTTTT	CASSTAGDRHTGELFF
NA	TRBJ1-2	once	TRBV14	TGTGCCAGCAGCAAGACTGTTTCGAATGGCTACACCTTC	CASSKTVSNGYTF
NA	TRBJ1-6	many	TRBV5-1	TGCGCCAGCAGCTTGGCGGGTACCCAAAGCTCCTATAATTCACCCCTCCACTTT	CASSLAGTQSSYNSPLHF
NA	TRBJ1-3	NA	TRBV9	TGTGCCAGCAGCGTAGGGCCGAACTCTGGAAACACCATATATTTT	CASSVGPNSGNTIYF
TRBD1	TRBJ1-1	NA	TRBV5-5	TGTGCCAGCAGCACGGGGACAGCTAAACCTGAAGCTTTCTTT	CASSTGTAKPEAFF
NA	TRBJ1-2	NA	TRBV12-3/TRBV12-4	TGTGCCAGCAGCTCCAAGCTCGGCTACACCTTC	CASSSKLGYTF
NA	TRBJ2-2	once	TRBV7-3	TGTGCCAGCAGCTTCCGTGGGGCGGGGAGGTCGCAAACAAACACCGGGGAGCTGTTTTTT	CASSFRGAGRSQTNTGELFF
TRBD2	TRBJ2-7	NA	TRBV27	TGTGCCAGCAGTTCGACGACTAGCGGGGGGTATATGGAGCAGTACTTC	CASSSTTSGGYMEQYF
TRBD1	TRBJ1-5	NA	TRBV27	TGTGCCAGCAGCCCATCTGTGACAGGGAATCAGCCCCAGCATTTT	CASSPSVTGNQPQHF
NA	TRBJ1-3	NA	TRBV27	TGTGCCAGCAGTTTTAATCAGGGAAACACCATATATTTT	CASSFNQGNTIYF
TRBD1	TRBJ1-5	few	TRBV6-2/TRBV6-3	TGTGCCAGCAGTTACTCTCCGGGACAGTCAAGCAATCAGCCCCAGCATTTT	CASSYSPGQSSNQPQHF
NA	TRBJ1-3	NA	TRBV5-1	TGCGCCAGCAGCTCCCGAGGACCGGGTGGAAACACCATATATTTT	CASSSRGPGGNTIYF